The rows below give T cell receptor beta chains drawn from one sample of a study of PD-1 blockade in classical Hodgkin lymphoma. The data were produced by immunoSEQ multiplex PCR, yet TCRdb's version contains in-frame clones alone and is incomplete. The table includes 60,000 or so clones, 90% detected once. The sample here was peripheral blood mononuclear cells (PBMCs), taken at baseline. These receptors were collected from a human donor with classical Hodgkin lymphoma. The CDR3 runs from the conserved cysteine through the conserved F or W. D genes are given only for firm matches. The size entry is marked missing in some rows and otherwise reads once, few, many or a size class.

j_call | v_call | clone_size | d_call | cdr3_aa | cdr3_nt
TRBJ2-7 | TRBV29-1 | . | TRBD2 | CSVETRGFGSYEQYF | TGCAGCGTCGAGACGCGGGGGTTCGGATCCTACGAGCAGTACTTC
TRBJ1-1 | TRBV6-5 | . | TRBD1 | CASSYTTGDTEAFF | TGTGCCAGCAGTTACACGACAGGGGACACTGAAGCTTTCTTT
TRBJ1-2 | TRBV27 | . | . | CASRTTRDHPNYGYTF | TGTGCCAGCCGAACCACCAGGGACCACCCCAATTATGGCTACACCTTC
TRBJ2-1 | TRBV6-7 | . | . | CASSYPRGYNEQFF | TGTGCCAGCAGTTACCCCCGGGGGTACAATGAGCAGTTCTTC
TRBJ2-3 | TRBV4-2 | . | TRBD2 | CASSQDSAVGLAGANTDTQYF | TGTGCCAGCAGCCAAGATTCGGCGGTCGGACTAGCGGGGGCCAACACAGATACGCAGTATTTT
TRBJ2-2 | TRBV6-5 | . | . | CASSYSIRETGELFF | TGTGCCAGCAGTTACTCGATTAGAGAGACCGGGGAGCTGTTTTTT
TRBJ1-2 | TRBV28 | . | TRBD1 | CASSSGTGRGYTF | TGTGCCAGCAGTTCCGGGACAGGGCGGGGCTACACCTTC
TRBJ2-5 | TRBV2 | once | . | CASKRGGGWETQYF | TGTGCCAGCAAGAGGGGAGGGGGATGGGAGACCCAGTACTTC
TRBJ2-1 | TRBV9 | . | . | CASSASIDSSYNEQFF | TGTGCCAGCAGCGCCTCTATTGACAGCTCCTACAATGAGCAGTTCTTC
TRBJ1-5 | TRBV21-1 | . | . | CASSKEPRTGPPHLHQPQHF | TGTGCCAGCAGCAAAGAGCCGCGGACAGGGCCTCCCCACCTCCATCAGCCCCAGCATTTT
TRBJ2-1 | TRBV10-3 | once | TRBD2 | CAIRSSGGAYNEQFF | TGTGCCATCAGATCTAGCGGGGGGGCTTACAATGAGCAGTTCTTC
TRBJ1-2 | TRBV7-9 | few | . | CASSPPYLSRGYTF | TGTGCCAGCAGCCCGCCCTATTTATCGAGGGGCTACACCTTC
TRBJ2-3 | TRBV5-4 | . | TRBD1 | CASSRGGQGRWTDTQYF | TGTGCCAGCAGCAGAGGCGGACAGGGGCGATGGACAGATACGCAGTATTTT
TRBJ2-7 | TRBV6-6 | few | . | CASSDRQIYEQYF | TGTGCCAGCAGCGATAGACAGATATACGAGCAGTACTTC
TRBJ1-2 | TRBV6-6 | . | TRBD1 | CASSYTPGQGVGGYTF | TGTGCCAGCAGTTATACCCCCGGACAGGGGGTTGGGGGCTACACCTTC
TRBJ1-5 | TRBV4-2 | . | . | CASSQEPDQPQHF | TGTGCCAGCAGCCAAGAACCTGATCAGCCCCAGCATTTT
TRBJ2-7 | TRBV10-2 | . | . | CASSPIAAGYEQYF | TGCGCCAGCAGTCCTATAGCGGCCGGGTACGAGCAGTACTTC